These 17 T cell receptor beta chains were all obtained from the same sample, sequenced in a study of glioma-infiltrating T cells. The iRepertoire nested amplicon-rescue multiplex PCR amplified TCR alpha and beta CDR3s from RNA. One entry per CDR3 protein, called by TCRdb with MiXCR from the multiplex PCR reads. The data hold around 170,000 distinct CDR3 sequences, with roughly two fifths observed a single time. Sequenced sample: glioma tissue, nonneoplastic brain tissue, or PBMCs (not recorded which). The receptors were gathered from a human donor with low-grade glioma or glioblastoma, undergoing nonglioma brain surgery, or in good health (not recorded which).

The genes are TRBV6-2 or TRBV6-3 and TRBJ2-5; 8 bases map to TRBD2. Germline CDR1 MNHEY, CDR2 SVGEGT. Trimming at V came to 6 bases and at J to 4 bases, leaving 7 bases not matched to a gene. This CDR3 contains 14 residues. In DNA form, the CDR3 reads TGTGCCAGCAGCTCAGCGGGAGCCCTAGAGACCCAGTACTTC. Protein sequence: CASSSAGALETQYF.

Many counts were recorded for this clonotype. The chain is built from TRBV27 and TRBJ2-5; D is ambiguous. This CDR3 contains 11 residues. CDR1 is MNHEY and CDR2 is SMNVEV in the germline V gene (reference sequence). The V and J ends lost 7 bases and 5 bases respectively, with 8 bases between them. The CDR3 sequence: CASNSIETQYF. The CDR3 nucleotides read TGTGCCAGCAACTCGATCGAGACCCAGTACTTC.

This clonotype occurred many times. The chain joins TRBV29-1 to TRBJ2-3; D remains unclear. This CDR3 region has 12 residues. V lost 6 bases, J lost 0 bases, and 7 bases lay in between. CDR1 and CDR2 (germline): SQVTM, ANQGSEA. The CDR3 sequence: CSVKSSTDTQYF. The DNA of the CDR3 is TGCAGCGTGAAGTCTAGCACAGATACGCAGTATTTT.

The V call is TRBV19, the J call TRBJ1-5; possible D gene TRBD1, 6 bases. CDR1 LNHDA and CDR2 SQIVND come from the germline V gene (reference sequence). V shed 2 bases and J shed 9 bases, with 17 bases lying between them. This CDR3 is built from 15 residues. In nucleotides, the CDR3 is TGTGCCAGTAGTATATCCTGGACAGCGGAAGGGCCCCAGCATTTT. It encodes CASSISWTAEGPQHF.

A remark on this clonotype: A much larger clone differs by one base, so this may be a read error. This rearrangement joins TRBV6-5 to TRBJ2-7, with TRBD2 matching over 8 bases. The DNA matches TRBJ2-1 better at its end, which makes the J call doubtful. The CDR3 has 16 residues. In germline, CDR1 is MNHEY, CDR2 SVGAGI. In DNA form, the CDR3 reads TGTGCCAGCAGTTACTCATCGGGAGGGTCCTACAATGAGCAGTTCTTC. Translated: CASSYSSGGSYNEQFF.

In the case of this clonotype: Relative to the germline gene, one junction end is altered; a read error may explain this. The rearrangement uses TRBV20-1 and TRBJ2-3; 9 bases align to TRBD2. CDR3 length equals 15 residues. The germline gives CDR1 DFQATT, CDR2 SNEGSKA (reference sequence). In nucleotides, the CDR3 is TGCAGTGCCAGGCGCTCTAGCGGGGCGACAGATATGCAGTATTTT. This translates into CSARRSSGATDMQYF.

In this sample, this clonotype turned up many times. The chain joins TRBV20-1 to TRBJ2-7; maybe TRBD1 (7 bases). The CDR3 has 15 residues. With 4 bases removed from V and 3 bases from J, the gap between germline ends came to 19 bases. Germline V gene lookup returns CDR1 DFQATT and CDR2 SNEGSKA (reference sequence). This chain's CDR3 is CSAISARDSVYEQYF. The CDR3 bases are TGCAGTGCTATTAGCGCGCGGGACAGTGTCTACGAGCAGTACTTC.

Concerning this clonotype: This may be a read error, as it is one base from a much larger clone. The chain combines TRBV6-1 with TRBJ1-5; 9 bases map to TRBD1. Germline V gene lookup returns CDR1 MNHNS and CDR2 SASEGT. The CDR3 loop spans 15 amino acids. Here the CDR3 DNA reads TGTGCCAGCTCGACCCTAACAGGGGGCGGCCAGCCCCAGCGTTTT. Its protein is CASSTLTGGGQPQRF.

This clonotype was recorded a few times. This chain connects TRBV2 to TRBJ2-7, with 9 bases lining up with TRBD2. The junction had 10 bases not matched to a gene; V was cut back by 7 bases and J by 0 bases. The germline CDR1 and CDR2 sequences are SNHLY and FYNNEI. The CDR3 extends over 16 amino acids. The CDR3 nucleotides read TGTGCCAGCACGCCCTGGTCACTAGCGGGCTCCTACGAGCAGTACTTC. Protein: CASTPWSLAGSYEQYF. The whole variable domain, filled in from reference TRBV2 and TRBJ2-7, reads EPEVTQTPSHQVTQMGQEVILRCVPISNHLYFYWYRQILGQKVEFLVSFYNNEISEKSEIFDDQFSVERPDGSNFTLKIRSTKLEDSAMYFCASTPWSLAGSYEQYFGPGTRLTVT.

V usage is TRBV20-1 and J usage is TRBJ1-4; no definite D call. Germline CDR1 is DFQATT and CDR2 is SNEGSKA (reference sequence). The CDR3 extends over 11 amino acids. V lost 5 bases and J 7 bases, leaving 8 bases between the germline ends. CDR3 sequence reads: CSALRCEKLFF. The CDR3 DNA reads TGCAGTGCTCTTCGGTGTGAAAAACTGTTTTTT.

This clonotype occurred a few times. The chain carries TRBV5-1 and TRBJ2-7, with 7 bases identical to TRBD2. Germline CDR1 SGHRS, CDR2 YFSETQ. The CDR3 spans 15 residues. Germline trimming cut 4 bases from V and 5 bases from J; bases unmatched to any gene: 12. The CDR3 sequence is CASSPALAGDDEQYF. The DNA for the CDR3 is TGCGCCAGCAGCCCTGCTTTGGCGGGAGACGACGAGCAGTACTTC.

J is TRBJ2-5 and V is TRBV10-3; D ambiguous. Trimming took 6 bases from V and 4 from J, leaving 3 bases between them. The CDR3 covers 10 residues. Germline assignment: CDR1 ENHRY and CDR2 SYGVKD. CDR3 in DNA: TGTGCCATCAGGGGAGAGACCCAGTACTTC. This translates into CAIRGETQYF.

A remark on this clonotype: The CDR3 ends on some other residue instead of the conserved phenylalanine or tryptophan, so this is likely a read error. The rearrangement uses TRBV4-1 and TRBJ1-2; no firm D call. The V end lost 5 bases, the J end lost 1 base, and 8 bases lay between the germline ends. This CDR3 is 13 amino acids long. From germline, CDR1 is MGHRA and CDR2 YSYEKL. The CDR3 DNA reads TGCGCCAGCAGCTCACCCCTTAACTATGGCTACACCCTC. This gives the protein CASSSPLNYGYTL.

This clonotype was picked up many times. The chain recombines TRBV20-1 with TRBJ2-7; 9 bases match TRBD1. CDR3 length equals 14 residues. V was clipped by 0 bases and J by 6 bases; unmatched bases: 6. Germline CDR1 reads DFQATT; CDR2 reads SNEGSKA (reference sequence). DNA for the CDR3: TGCAGTGCTAGAGAACCGACAGGGGGTCGCGAGCAGTACTTC. Its protein is CSAREPTGGREQYF.

This rearrangement joins TRBV11-2 to TRBJ2-2, with TRBD1 matching 7 bases. Germline values: CDR1 SGHAT, CDR2 FQNNGV. The length of the CDR3 is 16 residues. The J segment lost 9 bases and the V segment lost 3 bases, leaving 13 bases of the junction unmatched. The CDR3 DNA is TGTGCCAGCAGCTTCCGACAGGGAAATATTGGACGGGAGCTGTTTTTT. Translating gives CASSFRQGNIGRELFF. Looking up the rest from reference TRBV11-2 and TRBJ2-2 gives the full variable domain: EAGVAQSPRYKIIEKRQSVAFWCNPISGHATLYWYQQILGQGPKLLIQFQNNGVVDDSQLPKDRFSAERLKGVDSTLKIQPAKLEDSAVYLCASSFRQGNIGRELFFGEGSRLTVL.

The chain carries TRBV5-1 and TRBJ2-7; possible D gene TRBD1, 5 bases. The germline V gene has CDR1 SGHRS and CDR2 YFSETQ. This CDR3 is 13 amino acids long. V was cut by 5 bases and J by 0 bases, with 9 bases left in between. The CDR3 nucleotides are TGCGCCAGCAGGCAGGGTACCTCCTACGAGCAGTACTTC. Encoded protein: CASRQGTSYEQYF.

This chain joins TRBV29-1 and TRBJ2-1; D is perhaps TRBD1 (6 bases). CDR3 size: 12 residues. Germline V gene sequence: CDR1 SQVTM, CDR2 ANQGSEA. The V and J ends lost 5 bases and 7 bases respectively, with 12 bases between them. The CDR3 DNA follows: TGCAGCGTTAAAGGCGGACAGAATGAGCAGTTCTTC. The encoded protein is CSVKGGQNEQFF.